Given below is one T cell receptor beta chain in context. What it recognizes is unknown. CDR1 is SGHVS, CDR2 FNYEAQ, per germline. With 0 bases clipped from V and 4 bases from J, the junction kept 6 bases outside the gene matches. The CDR3 is 16 residues long. Unique molecular identifiers were used to barcode this TCRbeta library. TCRdb reprocessed the PCR reads via MiXCR and lists one record per CDR3 protein. The sample shows under 850,000 distinct CDR3 sequences, around 12% of them seen only once. This specimen belongs to a study of T-cell reconstitution after alpha-beta-depleted transplantation in children. Study-level points and caveats: Several hundred expanded graft clones reportedly were the source of alpha-beta T cells about two months after transplant. It was newly produced T cells that mostly accounted for T-cell counts and diversity one year after transplant. Several patients had high TCRbeta diversity at day 60; it came from surviving recipient T cells and thymic progenitors.

Specimen: PBMCs, collected before TCRalphabeta/CD19-depleted stem cell transplant. The clonotype comes from a girl between 2 and 10 years old with congenital amegakaryocytic thrombocytopenia, due to receive a stem cell transplant. This chain uses TRBV7-6 with TRBJ2-3, with TRBD2 identical over 8 bases. The CDR3 spells CASSLAPGGAADTQYF. The CDR3 DNA follows: TGTGCCAGCAGCTTAGCTCCGGGAGGGGCAGCAGATACGCAGTATTTT.